This T cell receptor beta chain emerged from a study of radiotherapy plus CTLA-4 blockade in lung cancer. This CDR3 has 15 amino acids. Between the trimmed V and J ends, which lost 9 bases and 0 bases, there was a span of 15 bases. Per the germline V gene, CDR1 is MNHNS and CDR2 is SASEGT. The data were produced by immunoSEQ multiplex PCR, yet TCRdb's version contains in-frame clones alone and is incomplete. The profile shows 90,000 to 100,000 clones, about four fifths of them singletons. The sequence was obtained from a human donor with non-small cell lung cancer who had a partial response to radiotherapy plus ipilimumab. Some clones in this sample may be carry-over from other donors' samples. The material was peripheral blood, obtained from a patient treated with radiotherapy plus ipilimumab. The V gene is TRBV6-1, the J gene TRBJ2-1, with TRBD2 as a possible D gene (5 bases). As DNA, the CDR3 is TGTGCCAGTGGAAGCGGCCTCCCCTCCTACAATGAGCAGTTCTTC. Protein sequence: CASGSGLPSYNEQFF.